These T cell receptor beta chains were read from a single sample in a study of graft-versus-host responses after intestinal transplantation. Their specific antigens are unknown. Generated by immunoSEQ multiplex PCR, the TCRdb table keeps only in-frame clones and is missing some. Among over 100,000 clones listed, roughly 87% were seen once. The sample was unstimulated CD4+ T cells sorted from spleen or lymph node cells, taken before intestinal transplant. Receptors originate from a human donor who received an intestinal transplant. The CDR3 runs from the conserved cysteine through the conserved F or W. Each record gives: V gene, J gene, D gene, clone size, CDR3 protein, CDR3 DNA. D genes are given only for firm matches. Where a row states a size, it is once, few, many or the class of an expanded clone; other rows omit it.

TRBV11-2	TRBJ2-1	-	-	CASSLGPLSYNEQFF	TGTGCCAGCAGCTTAGGCCCGCTTTCCTACAATGAGCAGTTCTTC
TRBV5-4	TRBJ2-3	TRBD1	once	CASSPHPGQGALDTQYF	TGTGCCAGCAGCCCCCACCCGGGACAGGGGGCCCTAGATACGCAGTATTTT
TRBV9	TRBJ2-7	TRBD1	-	CASSVAGTGVYEQYF	TGTGCCAGCAGCGTAGCTGGGACAGGGGTGTACGAGCAGTACTTC
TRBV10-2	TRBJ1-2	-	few	CASSENREYGYTF	TGCGCCAGCAGTGAAAACAGGGAGTATGGCTACACCTTC
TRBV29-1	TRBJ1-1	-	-	CSVAGRANTEAFF	TGCAGCGTTGCGGGTCGGGCGAACACTGAAGCTTTCTTT
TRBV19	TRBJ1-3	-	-	CASSTLTPVSGNTIYF	TGTGCCAGTAGTACCCTGACTCCCGTCTCTGGAAACACCATATATTTT
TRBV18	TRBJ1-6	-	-	CASSPGRGDSPLHF	TGTGCCAGCTCACCCGGCAGGGGAGATTCACCCCTCCACTTT
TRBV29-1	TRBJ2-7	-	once	CSVEDRESYEQYF	TGCAGCGTTGAAGACCGCGAGTCCTACGAGCAGTACTTC
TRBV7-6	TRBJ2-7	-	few	CASSLGVESSYEQYF	TGTGCCAGCAGCTTAGGCGTCGAGAGCTCCTACGAGCAGTACTTC
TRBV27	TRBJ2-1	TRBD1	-	CASSYRIRGSSYNEQFF	TGTGCCAGCAGTTACCGGATCAGGGGGAGCTCCTACAATGAGCAGTTCTTC
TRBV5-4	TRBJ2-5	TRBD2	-	CASSLPSGETQYF	TGTGCCAGCAGCTTGCCTAGCGGGGAGACCCAGTACTTC
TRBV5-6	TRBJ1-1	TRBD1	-	CASSFRDRGLNTEAFF	TGTGCCAGCAGCTTTCGCGACAGGGGGTTAAACACTGAAGCTTTCTTT
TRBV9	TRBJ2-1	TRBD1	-	CASSVRDRGWDEQFF	TGTGCCAGCAGCGTCCGGGACAGGGGATGGGATGAGCAGTTCTTC
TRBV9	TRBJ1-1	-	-	CASSVGRGNTEAFF	TGTGCCAGCAGCGTAGGGAGGGGGAACACTGAAGCTTTCTTT
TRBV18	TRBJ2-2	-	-	CASSPPIVSGELFF	TGTGCCAGCTCACCACCGATCGTTTCCGGGGAGCTGTTTTTT
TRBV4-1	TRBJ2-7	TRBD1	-	CASSQDRSEQYF	TGCGCCAGCAGCCAGGACAGGAGCGAGCAGTACTTC
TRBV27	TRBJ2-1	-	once	CASSSPDRRGAATSYNEQFF	TGTGCCAGCAGTTCCCCGGACAGGAGGGGGGCGGCTACCTCCTACAATGAGCAGTTCTTC
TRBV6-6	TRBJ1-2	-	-	CASSVGTVYGYTF	TGTGCCAGCAGTGTCGGGACGGTCTATGGCTACACCTTC
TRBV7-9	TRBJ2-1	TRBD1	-	CASSFGQGLYNEQFF	TGTGCCAGCAGTTTCGGACAGGGCCTTTACAATGAGCAGTTCTTC
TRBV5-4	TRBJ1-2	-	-	CASREDLGIYGYTF	TGTGCCAGCAGAGAGGACCTGGGGATATATGGCTACACCTTC
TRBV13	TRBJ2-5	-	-	CASSLNRGQETQYF	TGTGCCAGCAGCTTAAACCGGGGCCAAGAGACCCAGTACTTC
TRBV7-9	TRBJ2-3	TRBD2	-	CASSLGSTSGSSTDTQYF	TGTGCCAGCAGCTTAGGTAGCACTAGCGGAAGTAGCACAGATACGCAGTATTTT
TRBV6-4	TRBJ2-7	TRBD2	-	CASSDPGLSGGAGLSPYEQYF	TGTGCCAGCAGTGACCCGGGACTAAGCGGGGGGGCCGGCTTAAGTCCCTACGAGCAGTACTTC
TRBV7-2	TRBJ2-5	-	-	CASSFYGGVGGETQYF	TGTGCCAGCAGCTTTTATGGCGGAGTAGGAGGAGAGACCCAGTACTTC
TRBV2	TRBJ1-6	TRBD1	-	CASGDRAVWNSPLHF	TGTGCCAGCGGGGACAGAGCAGTATGGAATTCACCCCTCCACTTT
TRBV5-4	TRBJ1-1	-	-	CASSLAGANTEAFF	TGTGCCAGCAGCTTAGCCGGGGCGAACACTGAAGCTTTCTTT
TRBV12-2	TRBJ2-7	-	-	CAGRLPLSGQYF	TGTGCAGGTCGCTTACCTCTATCTGGGCAGTACTTC
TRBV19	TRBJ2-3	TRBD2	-	CASSRGTSGGTYTDTQYF	TGTGCCAGTAGTCGAGGGACTAGCGGGGGGACCTACACAGATACGCAGTATTTT
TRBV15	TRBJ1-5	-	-	CATSEEGNQPQHF	TGTGCCACCAGCGAGGAGGGCAATCAGCCCCAGCATTTT
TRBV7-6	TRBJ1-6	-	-	CASSGRYYNSPLHF	TGTGCCAGCTCAGGTCGGTACTATAATTCACCCCTCCACTTT
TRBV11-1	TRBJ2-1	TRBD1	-	CASSPRRTGGNEQFF	TGTGCCAGCAGCCCACGCAGGACAGGGGGTAATGAGCAGTTCTTC
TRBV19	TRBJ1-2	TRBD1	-	CASRRGRSIYNYGYTF	TGTGCCAGTAGAAGGGGGCGCAGTATTTATAACTATGGCTACACCTTC
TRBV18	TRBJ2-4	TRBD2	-	CASSPPGLPIQYF	TGTGCCAGCTCACCACCGGGACTACCCATTCAGTACTTC
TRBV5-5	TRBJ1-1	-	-	CASSRAFGNTEAFF	TGTGCCAGCAGTCGAGCTTTTGGGAACACTGAAGCTTTCTTT
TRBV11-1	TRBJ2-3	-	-	CASSMGAMGDTQYF	TGTGCCAGCAGCATGGGGGCTATGGGAGATACGCAGTATTTT
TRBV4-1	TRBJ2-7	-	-	CASSQGVGRSYEQYF	TGCGCCAGCAGCCAAGGTGTTGGCAGGTCCTACGAGCAGTACTTC
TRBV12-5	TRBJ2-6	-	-	CASGSLDGLGGANVLTF	TGTGCTAGTGGTTCCTTGGACGGCCTTGGTGGGGCCAACGTCCTGACTTTC
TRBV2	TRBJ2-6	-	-	CASSDTAPLSGANVLTF	TGTGCCAGCAGTGACACAGCCCCCCTCTCTGGGGCCAACGTCCTGACTTTC
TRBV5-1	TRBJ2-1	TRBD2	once	CASSLVAGGPNNEQFF	TGCGCCAGCAGCTTGGTAGCGGGAGGGCCAAACAATGAGCAGTTCTTC
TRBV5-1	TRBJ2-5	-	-	CASSFSGGQETQYF	TGCGCCAGCAGCTTTTCAGGGGGGCAAGAGACCCAGTACTTC
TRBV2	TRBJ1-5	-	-	CASSRTTGDQPQHF	TGTGCCAGCAGTCGGACCACGGGGGATCAGCCCCAGCATTTT
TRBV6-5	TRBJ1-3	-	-	CASRPSRASGNTIYF	TGTGCCAGCAGGCCATCTAGGGCCTCTGGAAACACCATATATTTT
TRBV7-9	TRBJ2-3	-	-	CASSHTDSTDTQYF	TGTGCCAGCAGCCATACGGACAGCACAGATACGCAGTATTTT
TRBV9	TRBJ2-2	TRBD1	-	CASSGDRPNTGELFF	TGTGCCAGCAGCGGGGACAGGCCAAACACCGGGGAGCTGTTTTTT
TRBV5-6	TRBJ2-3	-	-	CASSGNRELRTDTQYF	TGTGCCAGCAGCGGGAACAGGGAGCTACGCACAGATACGCAGTATTTT
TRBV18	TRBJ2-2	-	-	CASSPYQQGNTGELFF	TGTGCCAGCTCACCTTACCAACAGGGGAACACCGGGGAGCTGTTTTTT
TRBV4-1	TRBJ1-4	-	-	CASSPPGEKLFF	TGCGCCAGCAGCCCGCCTGGGGAAAAACTGTTTTTT
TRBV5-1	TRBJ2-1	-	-	CASTRGGEQFF	TGCGCCAGCACCCGAGGCGGTGAGCAGTTCTTC
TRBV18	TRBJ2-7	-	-	CASSPLGYEQYF	TGTGCCAGCTCACCACTAGGATACGAGCAGTACTTC
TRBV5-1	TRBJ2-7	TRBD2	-	CASSLTAGATGYEQYF	TGCGCCAGCAGCTTGACGGCGGGAGCAACGGGTTACGAGCAGTACTTC
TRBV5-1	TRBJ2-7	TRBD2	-	CASSSGLASGVNYEQYF	TGCGCCAGCAGCTCCGGACTAGCGAGTGGAGTCAATTACGAGCAGTACTTC
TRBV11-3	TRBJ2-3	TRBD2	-	CASSVSTSTHTNTQYF	TGTGCCAGCAGCGTGTCGACTAGCACCCACACTAATACGCAGTATTTT
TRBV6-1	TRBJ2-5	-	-	CASSQGVWETQYF	TGTGCCAGCAGCCAGGGCGTGTGGGAGACCCAGTACTTC
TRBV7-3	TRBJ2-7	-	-	CASSQTRSGEQYF	TGTGCCAGCAGCCAAACTAGGTCGGGTGAGCAGTACTTC